The 10 T cell receptor beta chains reported below all come from one sample, sequenced in a study of early T cells in non-severe SARS-CoV-2 infection. Each CDR3 protein gets one entry after TCRdb re-called the 5' RACE reads with MiXCR. The table lists 48,000 or so distinct CDR3 sequences, about 6% of them singletons. This specimen consisted of whole blood, obtained at baseline. Receptors originate from an adult who was a healthcare worker with PCR-confirmed SARS-CoV-2 infection or an uninfected control (not recorded which).

This clonotype was detected ten times or more. V and J are TRBV28 and TRBJ1-2; D gene uncertain. The CDR3 spans 14 residues. Germline V gene data show CDR1 as MDHEN and CDR2 as SYDVKM. The V and J ends lost 4 bases and 5 bases respectively, with 14 bases between them. The CDR3 DNA follows: TGTGCCAGCAGTTCTCCCTCCGGGAGGTATGGCTACACCTTC. Translation: CASSSPSGRYGYTF.

This chain joins TRBV7-3 and TRBJ2-1; no firm D call. V dropped 0 bases and J dropped 2 bases, with 8 bases sitting between them. Germline CDR1 reads SGHTA; CDR2 reads FQGTGA. The length of the CDR3 is 15 residues. CDR3 sequence: CASSLTWSPYNEQFF. For the CDR3, the DNA is TGTGCCAGCAGCTTAACGTGGAGCCCCTACAATGAGCAGTTCTTC.

This clonotype occurred many times. This sequence joins TRBV20-1 and TRBJ2-1; TRBD1 matches at 8 bases. The CDR3 covers 14 residues. Germline CDR1 and CDR2: DFQATT and SNEGSKA (reference sequence). Trimming removed 6 bases from V and 3 bases from J; junction bases left unmatched: 7. CDR3 region: CSAQGQEFYNEQFF. CDR3 in DNA: TGCAGTGCCCAGGGACAGGAATTCTACAATGAGCAGTTCTTC.

The chain joins TRBV29-1 to TRBJ1-2, with 7 bases lining up with TRBD1. CDR1 is SQVTM, CDR2 ANQGSEA, per germline. V lost 1 base and J lost 4; bases outside the gene matches: 9. CDR3 size: 15 residues. CDR3 sequence (DNA): TGCAGCGTTGAAGTTTACCCAGGGGGAGGCTATGGCTACACCTTC. It translates to CSVEVYPGGGYGYTF. Full variable domain (rest looked up from reference TRBV29-1 and TRBJ1-2): SAVISQKPSRDICQRGTSLTIQCQVDSQVTMMFWYRQQPGQSLTLIATANQGSEATYESGFVIDKFPISRPNLTFSTLTVSNMSPEDSSIYLCSVEVYPGGGYGYTFGSGTRLTVV.

This clonotype was counted many times. The V call is TRBV5-1, the J call TRBJ1-5; no clear D. V dropped 0 bases and J dropped 9 bases, with 10 bases sitting between them. Per germline, CDR1 SGHRS and CDR2 YFSETQ. The length of the CDR3 is 13 residues. Here the CDR3 reads CASSLDWTRPQHF. CDR3 sequence (DNA): TGCGCCAGCAGCTTGGACTGGACGAGGCCCCAGCATTTT.

In its sample, this clonotype is medium-sized. The chain carries TRBV7-6 and TRBJ2-5; D gene unclear. CDR1 and CDR2 (germline): SGHVS, FNYEAQ. The V end lost 5 bases, the J end lost 3 bases, and 13 bases lay between the germline ends. The length of the CDR3 is 14 residues. The CDR3 DNA follows: TGTGCCAGCAGCCCCCCGTGGGCTAAAGAGACCCAGTACTTC. Protein product: CASSPPWAKETQYF.

There are a few counts of this clonotype. The CDR3 reads CASSKANTFPEAFF. CDR3 in DNA: TGTGCCAGCAGCAAAGCGAACACCTTTCCTGAAGCTTTCTTT. This rearrangement joins TRBV21-1 to TRBJ1-1. TRBV21-1 is labeled a pseudogene. CDR3 length: 14 residues.

At least ten counts were recorded for this clonotype. The genes are TRBV4-1 and TRBJ2-7; D is perhaps TRBD2 (6 bases). The germline V gene has CDR1 MGHRA and CDR2 YSYEKL. V was trimmed by 4 bases and J by 7 bases, leaving 14 bases between them. The CDR3 length is 13 residues. The CDR3 here is CASSPPGGEEQYF. CDR3 in DNA: TGCGCCAGCAGCCCCCCTGGCGGGGAGGAGCAGTACTTC.

This chain joins TRBV11-2 and TRBJ2-1; 10 positions match TRBD1. The CDR3 is 17 amino acids. Trimming at V came to 3 bases and at J to 5 bases, leaving 10 bases not matched to a gene. Germline lookup yields CDR1 SGHAT and CDR2 FQNNGV. The CDR3 nucleotides are TGTGCCAGCAGCTTCAGACCGGGACAGGGGACGAACAATGAGCAGTTCTTC. Translating gives CASSFRPGQGTNNEQFF.

This clonotype has just a few counts. The rearrangement joins TRBV12-3 or TRBV12-4 to TRBJ2-7; no definite D call. The CDR3 runs 13 residues. With 5 bases removed from V and 6 bases from J, the gap between germline ends came to 14 bases. CDR3 bases: TGTGCCAGCAGTGGATCTCATTTGATCGAGCAGTACTTC. Translating gives CASSGSHLIEQYF.